The present TCR beta chain was sequenced within a study of cytomegalovirus exposure and HLA in healthy donors (dated by TCRdb to 2017 to 2019). Broadly, across the study: According to an earlier analysis of 587 of the donors, some 180 million T cells yielded 90 million to 130 million unique TCR beta sequences and less than 300 Gb of sequence data. Both class I and class II loci were covered by HLA typing, at four-digit resolution. The genetic ancestry cluster associated with self-reported Caucasian donors included 80% to 90% of the 300 to 400 genotyped donors. A later genetic analysis took genome-wide SNP genotypes for about 55% of the 666 donors and used that subset as a discovery cohort. An early release that covered several hundred HLA-typed donors contained about 300 gigabases of sequencing data and tens of millions of unique TCR sequences. A later analysis re-analyzed previously published TCR beta repertoires from about 730 donors and added high-resolution HLA genotyping to study TCR occurrence patterns. The later analysis used no new phenotypic data to find candidate immune exposures, relying instead on TCR beta sequences and their occurrence across donors. The study combined high-throughput TCR immunosequencing, statistical association of individual TCRs with disease status, and machine learning to predict cytomegalovirus infection status. Among roughly 400 genotyped donors of the cohort, an average of approximately 240,000 unique TCR beta nucleotide sequences was sequenced per donor, of which approximately 18% were non-productive. Every repertoire in the discovery cohort had been generated on one and the same sequencing platform. In an earlier analysis of more than 550 of the donors, high-throughput TCR beta sequencing was used to judge whether each TCR beta V gene segment behaved as functional or pseudogenic. Four to six DR-DQ haplotypes were handled as single units for association and clustering, since linkage in the cohort was strong. The study aimed to test whether cataloging public T cell receptors could reveal signatures of past pathogen exposure. Donor age, sex, ethnicity and CMV serostatus were collected together with the repertoire data. Typing coverage differed by locus: A, B, C, DRB1 and DQB1 were typed in roughly 620-630 donors, DQA1 in 500 to 550, DPA1 in some 610, and DPB1 in approximately 450. Besides the first cohort of 666 subjects, a separate validation cohort made up of over a hundred different subjects was used. Using immunosequencing, the study profiled T cell repertoires from about 610 subjects and related those repertoires to cytomegalovirus serostatus.

In total, more than 500 healthy bone marrow donors made up the cohort. At the time of sampling, every cohort member was nominally healthy, though immune exposures that went unrecorded were likely present. The donor was CMV seropositive and was included in the group of 250 to 300 seropositive cohort members. Each donor provided a peripheral blood sample, and peripheral blood mononuclear cells were used for TCR beta sequencing. The Qiagen DNeasy Blood Extraction Kit was used to extract genomic DNA from the blood cell samples. The germline ends are 12 bases apart after V is trimmed by 1 base and J by 5 bases. Via the germline V gene, CDR1 is LGHNA and CDR2 YSLEER. The cysteine opens and the phenylalanine closes a CDR3 of 15 amino acids. Here the CDR3 DNA is all that survives: 45 bases in frame from base 1. Overall study results and their limits: A later genetic analysis reported fewer N-insertions in productive TCRs among donors in an Asian-associated ancestry cluster than the roughly 700-donor mean. The 87-base-pair reads could not distinguish some IMGT-functional V segments, including TRBV6-2 and TRBV6-3, so those segments were excluded. In a later analysis, HLA-associated TCR beta chains showed more clonal expansion and lower generation probabilities than non-associated chains that were equally common. HLA typing was unavailable for some donors at each locus, so association tests used only the typed subset. Immune exposure information for the cohort was limited to CMV serostatus. When HLA alleles, especially DR and DQ, strongly co-occurred, attributing TCR associations to individual alleles was difficult. Roughly uniform sequencing depth across donors was assumed in presence/absence analyses, although this assumption may not hold. In a later analysis, the rate of TCR association differed among HLA loci, with DRB1 alleles having the most associated TCRs and HLA-C alleles having the fewest. In an earlier analysis of about 600 of the donors, most TCR beta V segments appeared in productive rearrangements about 87% or about 30% of the time, broadly matching IMGT annotations. The study gave a list of roughly 150 TCR beta chains associated with cytomegalovirus. A later analysis found that most CMV-associated TCR beta chains appeared HLA-restricted, with HLA associations seemingly driven largely by CMV exposure. The cohort was sequenced for TCR beta chains only, and without alpha or paired-chain data the features that could be detected were limited. Most TCR sequences were seen in very few donors, while some public TCRs were found in many individuals. A cluster of highly shared sequence variants was judged likely to be a technical artifact of the sequencing pipeline. A few of the identified cytomegalovirus-associated TCR beta chains were confirmed in vitro to be specific for cytomegalovirus antigens. In a later analysis, 16,951 TCR beta sequences were associated with specific HLA alleles at a false discovery rate of 0.05. Several of the top co-occurrence clusters appeared to be linked to parvovirus B19, influenza, CMV and Epstein-Barr virus, according to a later analysis. Cytomegalovirus status was reported to be diagnosed by the classifier with high specificity and sensitivity in both the original and validation cohorts. Correlated functional status among segregating V segments might reflect linkage disequilibrium, but an unknown experimental factor could not be ruled out. Because counts were too low, under 20 rarely observed V segments, including chromosome 9 orphons, were left out of the earlier analysis of a few hundred of the donors. A further reported finding was that TCR beta sequences accurately predicted the HLA-A and HLA-B alleles for most subjects in the first cohort. The authors suggested that the approach could potentially be generalized to other disease states and immunological phenotypes. V-gene and J-gene trimming of TCR beta chains was associated with a missense DCLRE1C variant in a later genetic analysis, and the association was replicated in an independent cohort.

About this clone: What antigen it recognizes has not been identified. Qualities for individual bases were not recorded, and no much larger clone is one base off.

The library relied on the immunoSEQ multiplex PCR assay. For the multiplex PCR, a mixture combining 60 forward primers for TCR Vbeta segments and 13 reverse primers for TCR Jbeta segments was used. The CDR3 region of rearranged TCR beta genes was amplified from genomic DNA with a multiplex PCR assay. Amplified TCR beta libraries were sequenced as 87-base-pair reads on the Illumina HiSeq System. The source study handled its data this way. A later analysis tallied roughly 80 million unique TCR beta chains across the 666 repertoires, and some 10 million of those chains were shared by two or more donors. A nearest-neighbor algorithm error-corrected the raw reads and collapsed the reads into unique sequences, merging closely related sequences to remove PCR and sequencing errors. To assign V, D and J gene segments, CDR3 sequences were aligned to IMGT reference sequences. Each retained sequence needed at least a six-nucleotide match to both a V gene segment and a J gene segment. Rearrangements were classified as productive when the CDR3 lacked stop codons and remained in frame with V and J, and all other rearrangements were classified as non-productive. CDR3 was defined according to IMGT convention as the region running from the second conserved V-encoded cysteine to the conserved J-encoded phenylalanine. The earlier analysis of 500 to 750 of the donors excluded any sequence lacking an unambiguous match to a single V gene segment. In an earlier analysis of about 590 of the donors, a V segment was called functional when productive rearrangements were above 56.7%, and segregating when the standard deviation between donors exceeded 5%. A statistical classification framework was built for diagnosing cytomegalovirus status from the catalog of TCR beta chain sequences. A later analysis assigned V and J genes by comparing TCR nucleotide sequences with IMGT/GENE-DB human TR gene sequences. The TCRdist pipeline was used in a later analysis to assign CDR3 sequences and most-parsimonious VDJ recombination scenarios. In a later analysis, every TCR beta chain was defined by the combination of its CDR3 amino acid sequence and its V-gene family, and reads without a unique V-gene family were dropped. In a later analysis, 450 to 600 highly shared, low-generation-probability nucleotide sequences were removed to address suspected cross-contamination and a sequencing artifact. In a later analysis, a clonal expansion index was calculated for each public chain from normalized within-repertoire ranks of inferred template counts. A later analysis computed generation probabilities with a VDJ recombination model fitted to out-of-frame rearrangements, and checked the results against IGoR. In a later analysis, TCR-TCR, TCR-HLA and TCR-CMV co-occurrence was scored with hypergeometric tests, and a repertoire-size bias correction was applied to TCR pairs. False discovery rates were estimated in a later analysis by permuting HLA or CMV assignments 20 times. A later analysis grouped co-occurring TCRs with DBSCAN, adding TCRdist sequence similarity when clustering within HLA-allele-positive subsets. Co-occurrence clustering excluded repertoires with fewer than 30,000 or more than 120,000 public chains, plus five with anomalous nucleotide sharing. TCRdb took over this immuneACCESS table, retaining in-frame rearrangements with V and J assigned. Such tables are incomplete; in checked studies, under half of the missing clones stem from an unresolved V gene, and the remainder is unexplained. From that table come the V and J calls and clone size; the DNA was used to work out D and trimming. The sample table contains about 160,000 clones; only one count was recorded for 55% to 80% of them. Jointly, the top ten make up roughly 7% of the sample.

Recombination linked TRBV4-3 to TRBJ2-4; TRBD1 is a weak D gene call, 7 bases matching. The TCR sequence derives from a woman between 55 and 75 years old in good health and CMV-seropositive. Sample: PBMCs. The nucleotides are TGCGCCAGCAGCCAAGGCGGGACAGAGCAAAACATTCAGTACTTC. It is translated as CASSQGGTEQNIQYF.